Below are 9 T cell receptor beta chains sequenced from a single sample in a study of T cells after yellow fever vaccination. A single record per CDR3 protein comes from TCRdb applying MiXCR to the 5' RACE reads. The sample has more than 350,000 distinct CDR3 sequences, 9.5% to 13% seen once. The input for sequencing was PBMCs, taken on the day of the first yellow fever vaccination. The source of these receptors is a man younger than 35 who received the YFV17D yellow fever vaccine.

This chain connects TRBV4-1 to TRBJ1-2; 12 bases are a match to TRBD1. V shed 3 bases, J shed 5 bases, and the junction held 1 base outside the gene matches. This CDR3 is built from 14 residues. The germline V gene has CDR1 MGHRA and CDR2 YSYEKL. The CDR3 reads CASSQGQGAYGYTF. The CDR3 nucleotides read TGCGCCAGCAGCCAGGGACAGGGGGCGTATGGCTACACCTTC.

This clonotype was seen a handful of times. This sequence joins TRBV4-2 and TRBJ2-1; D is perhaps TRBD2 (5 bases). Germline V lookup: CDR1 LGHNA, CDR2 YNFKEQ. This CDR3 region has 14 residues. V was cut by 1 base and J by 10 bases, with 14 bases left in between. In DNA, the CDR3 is TGTGCCAGCAGCCAAGGCGGGCGGGTGGAGGAGCAGTTCTTC. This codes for CASSQGGRVEEQFF.

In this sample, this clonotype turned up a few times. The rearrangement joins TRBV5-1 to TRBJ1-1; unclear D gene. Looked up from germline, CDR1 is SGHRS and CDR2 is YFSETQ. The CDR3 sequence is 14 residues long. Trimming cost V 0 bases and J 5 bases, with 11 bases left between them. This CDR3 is CASSLGTETTEAFF. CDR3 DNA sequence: TGCGCCAGCAGCTTGGGGACGGAAACTACTGAAGCTTTCTTT.

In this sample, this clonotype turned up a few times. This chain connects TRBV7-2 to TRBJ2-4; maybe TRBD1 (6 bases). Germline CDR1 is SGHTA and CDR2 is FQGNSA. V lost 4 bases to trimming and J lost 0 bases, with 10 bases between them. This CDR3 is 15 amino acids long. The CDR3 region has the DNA TGTGCCAGCAGCTCCTCAGGGGTAGCCAAAAACATTCAGTACTTC. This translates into CASSSSGVAKNIQYF.

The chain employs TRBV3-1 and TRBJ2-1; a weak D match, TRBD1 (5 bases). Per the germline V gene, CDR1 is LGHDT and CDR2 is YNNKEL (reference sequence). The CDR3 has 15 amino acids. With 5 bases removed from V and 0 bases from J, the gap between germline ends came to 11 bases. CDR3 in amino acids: CASSNRQSSYNEQFF. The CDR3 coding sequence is TGTGCCAGCAGCAACAGACAGAGCTCCTACAATGAGCAGTTCTTC.

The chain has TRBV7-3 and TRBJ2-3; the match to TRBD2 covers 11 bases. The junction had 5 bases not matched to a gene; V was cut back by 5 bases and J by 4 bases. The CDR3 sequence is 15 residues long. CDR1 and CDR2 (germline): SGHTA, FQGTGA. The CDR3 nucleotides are TGTGCCAGCAGCGGTAGCGGGGGGGCCGCAGATACGCAGTATTTT. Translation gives CASSGSGGAADTQYF.

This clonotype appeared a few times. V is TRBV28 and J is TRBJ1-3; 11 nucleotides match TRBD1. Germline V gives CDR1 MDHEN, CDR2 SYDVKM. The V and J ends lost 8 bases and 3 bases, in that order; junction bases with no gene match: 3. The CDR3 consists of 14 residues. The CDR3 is CASLDRGLGNTIYF. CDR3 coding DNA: TGTGCCAGCCTGGACAGGGGGCTTGGAAACACCATATATTTT.

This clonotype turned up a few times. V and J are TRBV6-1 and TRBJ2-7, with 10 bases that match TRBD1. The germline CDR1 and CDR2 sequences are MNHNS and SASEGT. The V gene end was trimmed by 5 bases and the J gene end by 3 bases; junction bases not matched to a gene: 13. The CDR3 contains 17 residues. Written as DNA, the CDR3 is TGTGCCAGCAGTATTGGGACAGGGGTTCATTCTTTCTACGAGCAGTACTTC. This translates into CASSIGTGVHSFYEQYF.

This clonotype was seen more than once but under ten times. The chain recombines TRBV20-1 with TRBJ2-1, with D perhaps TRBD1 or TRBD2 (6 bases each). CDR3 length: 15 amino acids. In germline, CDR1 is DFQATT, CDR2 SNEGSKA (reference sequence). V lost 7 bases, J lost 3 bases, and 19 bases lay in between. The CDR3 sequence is CSDKSRGPNYNEQFF. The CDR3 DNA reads TGCAGTGATAAGAGTCGGGGGCCAAACTACAATGAGCAGTTCTTC.